Below, one TCR beta chain is given with its context. This clone showed up many times. The antigen this receptor binds is unknown. Base qualities are missing; no much larger clone stands one base away. These data come from a study of shared clonotypes between healthy human individuals (dated by TCRdb to about 2020). Some background on the complete study: A couple of women and a few men aged 18 to 49 years were included in the cohort. Per donor, three plates each were used for CD4 naive and CD4 memory, two for CD8 naive, and one for CD8 memory. The study deeply sequenced blood TCR repertoires of about 5 healthy adults to estimate repertoire size and the extent of clonotype sharing between individuals. To increase sequencing depth and limit assay-specific biases, different laboratories used diverse techniques to prepare libraries and sequence TCR repertoires. Between about 0.8 and 8.9 billion PBMCs per donor were obtained by leukapheresis. Paper-wide results and their limitations: Sampling was restricted to blood, and TCR repertoires in tissue are likely to differ from TCR repertoires in blood. Sharing across a few donors was observed for approximately 5% of naive CD4, about 4% of naive CD8, 2% to 2.5% of memory CD4, and less than 0.45% of memory CD8 clonotypes. Compared with non-shared clonotypes, the clonotypes found in all four sorted-subset donors had higher generation probabilities. Incomplete sequencing was indicated by rarefaction of sorted-subset datasets, despite the large sequencing depth. Because the study included only a small number of donors, the genetic and exposure-history diversity represented was limited. Based on pairwise subsampling, the degree of clonotype sharing among donors was expected to be affected by sequencing depth. Naive subsets generally had larger estimated clonotype richness than memory subsets did.

TCR CDR3 regions were amplified from genomic DNA by multiplex PCR using the deep immunoSEQ assay. For each cell subset, the extracted genomic DNA was distributed evenly across all wells of several immunoSEQ 96-well plates, and each plate served as one replicate. Each replicate PCR for sorted subsets received about 180 ng genomic DNA, equal to some 32,000 T cell genomes. Purified libraries were quantified with a Qubit 3.0 fluorometer, sized on a Bioanalyzer 2100, and re-quantified with the KAPA Library Quantification kit. Every immunoSEQ 96-well plate was sequenced on a separate single-read 150-cycle Illumina NextSeq 550 flow cell. The original pipeline was this. Because only junctional sequences without quality scores were contained in the immunoSEQ output, filtering matching that applied to full-length reads could not be performed. Sequences were annotated with PyIR, a Python wrapper for IgBLAST v1.9, and V/J genes and CDR3 were assigned using IMGT germline references. Reads were filtered out if the reads had weak V/J assignments (E-value above 1e-6), no CDR3, stop codons, out-of-frame junctions, or ambiguous translated residues. V3J clonotypes were defined by identical inferred V gene, J gene, and CDR3 amino acid sequence. Percentage overlap between repertoires was computed as shared unique clonotypes divided by the size of the smaller repertoire. RTK rarefaction, the Chao1 estimator, and Recon v2.1 estimates of unobserved clonotypes were used to assess repertoire richness. For all TCRbeta clonotypes obtained by the gDNA method from several donors, generation probabilities were computed with OLGA. TCRdb stores this immuneACCESS table with in-frame sequences only. Part of the clones is absent; in the studies checked, under half of the shortfall reflects unresolved V genes, and no reason is known for the rest. V and J calls and clone size follow that table, whereas D and trimming were derived from the DNA. This sample is represented by roughly 1,000,000 clones; about four fifths of them were singletons. Jointly, the top ten make up 0.52% of the sample.

Healthy HIV-negative adults with no recently reported acute infections or vaccinations were included as donors. Every donor was a Caucasian adult living in Nashville, Tennessee, USA. CD4+ T cells were enriched by magnetic negative selection, after which naive cells were positively selected on CD45RA and the negative fraction was taken as the memory subset. Blood was collected by leukapheresis, and PBMCs were isolated by Ficoll-Histopaque density gradient centrifugation and then cryopreserved in liquid nitrogen vapor phase. Analytical flow cytometry was used to check the purity and quantity of each magnetically sorted T cell population. From each sorted fraction, genomic DNA was isolated and quantified by UV absorbance on a Nanodrop 2000c. According to the germline V gene, CDR1 reads SGHRS and CDR2 reads YFSETQ. Including the terminal cysteine and phenylalanine, the CDR3 comprises 13 residues. This entry keeps only the CDR3 DNA: 39 bases, framed from base 1. Ends trimmed: V by 4 bases, J by 11 bases; bases unmatched to a gene: 9.

The sequenced sample consisted of memory CD4+ T cells from PBMCs. The sample's cell subset or site, from its label and the paper: CD45RA-negative fraction. The chain employs TRBV5-1 and TRBJ1-1, and 9 bases in between align with TRBD1. This sequence was found in a man aged 18 to 35 in good health. Some clones in this sample may be carry-over from other donors' samples. CDR3 sequence: CASSGRQGVNAFF. The nucleotide sequence reads as follows: TGCGCCAGCAGCGGAAGACAGGGGGTGAATGCTTTCTTT.